This entry is about one TCR beta chain. This clonotype has a handful of counts. What this receptor recognizes is not known. One base away there is no much larger clone; base qualities are not given. This entry comes from a study of breast tumors, draining lymph nodes, adjacent tissues (dated by TCRdb to the mid-2010s). With regard to the full study: Breast cancer patients provided tumor, adjacent nontumor tissue and axillary lymph nodes, and the study compared the TCR beta repertoires across these three sources. In human breast cancer, the study set out to assess how tumor, surrounding tissue and draining lymph node repertoires relate to one another and whether T cells might be exchanged between them. General study outcomes and caveats: Tumor and nontumor tissue repertoires were significantly more similar in luminal-like than in basal-like breast cancer. T-cell repertoire diversity in tumors was found to be lower than in lymph nodes but higher than in nontumor tissue, and preferential V and J gene usage was observed. Rather than being directly demonstrated, the conclusion that tumor T cells originate in lymph nodes was presented as consistent with a hypothesis. The data were considered consistent with most tumor T cells being derived from the lymph node and subsequently expanding within tumor tissue.

According to the germline V gene, CDR1 reads MNHNS and CDR2 reads SASEGT. The V end gives up 1 base and the J end 4 bases, leaving 2 bases in the junction not matched to a gene. Spanning cysteine to phenylalanine, the CDR3 consists of 14 amino acids. Kept here is only the CDR3 DNA, which spans 42 bases and is read in frame from base 1. Data came from an Illumina HiSeq 2000. TCR beta chain libraries were generated by multiplex PCR amplification. The amplified TCR beta chain products were analyzed by high-throughput sequencing. TCRdb's own reprocessing of the public reads used fastp at Q25 and MiXCR and kept productive beta chains. Identical CDR3 protein sequences are pooled into one entry, listed with their most common genes and DNA. This sample lists 20,000 to 25,000 distinct CDR3 sequences; about 54% were detected once. The ten largest clones represent around an eighth of the sample.

The specimen sequenced was breast tumor tissue. The chain is assembled from TRBV6-1 and TRBJ1-2; 8 junctional bases match TRBD1. The clonotype comes from a female donor with breast cancer. Some clones in this sample may be carry-over from other donors' samples. The encoded CDR3 is CASSEGTGLYGYTF. The DNA sequence follows: TGTGCCAGCAGTGAAGGGACAGGGCTCTATGGCTACACCTTC.